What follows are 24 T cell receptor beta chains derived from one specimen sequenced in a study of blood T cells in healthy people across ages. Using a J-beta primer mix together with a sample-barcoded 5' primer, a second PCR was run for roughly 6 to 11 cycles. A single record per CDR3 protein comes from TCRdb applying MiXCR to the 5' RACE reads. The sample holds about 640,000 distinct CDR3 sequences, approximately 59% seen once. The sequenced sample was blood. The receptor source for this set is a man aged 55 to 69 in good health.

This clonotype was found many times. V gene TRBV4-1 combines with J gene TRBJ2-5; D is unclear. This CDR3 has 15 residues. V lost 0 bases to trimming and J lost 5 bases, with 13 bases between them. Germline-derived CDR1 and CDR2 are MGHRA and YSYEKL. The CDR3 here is CASSQEVWGRETQYF. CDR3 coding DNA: TGCGCCAGCAGCCAAGAGGTCTGGGGAAGGGAGACCCAGTACTTC.

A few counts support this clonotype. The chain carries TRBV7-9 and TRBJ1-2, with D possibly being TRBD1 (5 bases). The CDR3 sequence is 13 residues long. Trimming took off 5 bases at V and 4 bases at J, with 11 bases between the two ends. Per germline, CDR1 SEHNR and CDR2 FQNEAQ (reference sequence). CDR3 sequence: CASSPSGSYGYTF. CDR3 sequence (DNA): TGTGCCAGCAGCCCCTCAGGGAGCTATGGCTACACCTTC.

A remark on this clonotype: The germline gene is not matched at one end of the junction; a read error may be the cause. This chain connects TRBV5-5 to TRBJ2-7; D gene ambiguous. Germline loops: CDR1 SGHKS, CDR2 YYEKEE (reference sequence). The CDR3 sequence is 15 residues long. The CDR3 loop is CASSLRPVQSCEQYF. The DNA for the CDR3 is TGTGCCAGCAGCTTGAGGCCAGTTCAATCCTGCGAGCAGTACTTC.

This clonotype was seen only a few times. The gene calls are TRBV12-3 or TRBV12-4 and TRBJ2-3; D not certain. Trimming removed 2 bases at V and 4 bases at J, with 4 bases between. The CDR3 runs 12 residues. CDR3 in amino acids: CASSLIADTQYF. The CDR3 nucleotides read TGTGCCAGCAGTTTAATCGCAGATACGCAGTATTTT.

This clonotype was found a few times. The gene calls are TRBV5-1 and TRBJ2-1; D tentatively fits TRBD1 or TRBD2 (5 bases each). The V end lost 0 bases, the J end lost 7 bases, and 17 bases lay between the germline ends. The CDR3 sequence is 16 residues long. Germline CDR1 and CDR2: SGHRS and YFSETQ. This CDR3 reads CASSLAPGAMGNEQFF. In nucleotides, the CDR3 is TGCGCCAGCAGCTTGGCCCCCGGGGCCATGGGGAATGAGCAGTTCTTC. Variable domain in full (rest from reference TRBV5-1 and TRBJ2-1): KAGVTQTPRYLIKTRGQQVTLSCSPISGHRSVSWYQQTPGQGLQFLFEYFSETQRNKGNFPGRFSGRQFSNSRSEMNVSTLELGDSALYLCASSLAPGAMGNEQFFGPGTRLTVL.

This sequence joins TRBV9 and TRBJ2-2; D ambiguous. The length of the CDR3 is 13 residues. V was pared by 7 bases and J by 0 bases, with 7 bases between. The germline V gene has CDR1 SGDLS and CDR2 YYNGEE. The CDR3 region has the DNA TGTGCCAGCGAGTATTCGAACACCGGGGAGCTGTTTTTT. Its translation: CASEYSNTGELFF. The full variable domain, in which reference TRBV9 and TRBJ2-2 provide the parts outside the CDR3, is DSGVTQTPKHLITATGQRVTLRCSPRSGDLSVYWYQQSLDQGLQFLIQYYNGEERAKGNILERFSAQQFPDLHSELNLSSLELGDSALYFCASEYSNTGELFFGEGSRLTVL.

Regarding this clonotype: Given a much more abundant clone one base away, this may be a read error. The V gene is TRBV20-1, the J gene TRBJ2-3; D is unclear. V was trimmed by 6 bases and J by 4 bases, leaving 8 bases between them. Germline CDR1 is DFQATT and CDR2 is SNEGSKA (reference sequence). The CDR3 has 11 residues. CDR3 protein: CSAPPADTQYF. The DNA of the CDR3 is TGCAGTGCCCCGCCGGCAGATACGCAGTATTTT.

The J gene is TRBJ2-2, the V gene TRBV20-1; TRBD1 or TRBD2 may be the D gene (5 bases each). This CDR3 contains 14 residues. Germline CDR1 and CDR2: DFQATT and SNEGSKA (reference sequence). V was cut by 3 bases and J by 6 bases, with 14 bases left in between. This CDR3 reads CSASGPLGAGELFF. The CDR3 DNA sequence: TGCAGTGCTAGCGGCCCTCTGGGGGCCGGGGAGCTGTTTTTT.

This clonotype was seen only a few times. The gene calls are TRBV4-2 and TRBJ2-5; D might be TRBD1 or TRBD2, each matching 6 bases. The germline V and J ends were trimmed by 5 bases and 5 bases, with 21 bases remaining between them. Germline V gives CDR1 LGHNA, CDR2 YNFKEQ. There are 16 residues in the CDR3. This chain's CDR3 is CASSNPTGAEGETQYF. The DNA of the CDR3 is TGTGCCAGCAGCAACCCGACGGGGGCCGAGGGGGAGACCCAGTACTTC.

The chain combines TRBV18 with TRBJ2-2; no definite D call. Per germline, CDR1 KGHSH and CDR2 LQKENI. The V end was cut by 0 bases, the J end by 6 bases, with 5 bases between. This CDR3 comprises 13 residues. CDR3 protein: CASSPPSAGELFF. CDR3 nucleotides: TGTGCCAGCTCACCACCGTCCGCCGGGGAGCTGTTTTTT.

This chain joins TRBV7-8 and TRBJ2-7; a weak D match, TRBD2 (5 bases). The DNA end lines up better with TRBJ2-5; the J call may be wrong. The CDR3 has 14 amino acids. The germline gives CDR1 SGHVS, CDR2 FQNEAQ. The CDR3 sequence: CASSLRERRETQYF. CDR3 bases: TGTGCCAGCAGCTTACGGGAAAGACGGGAGACCCAGTACTTC.

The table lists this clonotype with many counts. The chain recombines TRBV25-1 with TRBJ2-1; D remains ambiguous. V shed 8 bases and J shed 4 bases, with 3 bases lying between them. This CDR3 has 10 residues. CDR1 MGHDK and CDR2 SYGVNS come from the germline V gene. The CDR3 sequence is CASGYNEQFF. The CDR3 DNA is TGTGCCAGCGGTTACAATGAGCAGTTCTTC.

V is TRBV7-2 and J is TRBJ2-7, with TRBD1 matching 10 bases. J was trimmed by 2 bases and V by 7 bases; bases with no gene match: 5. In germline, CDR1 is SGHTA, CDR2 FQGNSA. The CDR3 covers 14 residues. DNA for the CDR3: TGTGCCAGCACCCTGGACAGGGGGACCTACGAGCAGTACTTC. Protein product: CASTLDRGTYEQYF.

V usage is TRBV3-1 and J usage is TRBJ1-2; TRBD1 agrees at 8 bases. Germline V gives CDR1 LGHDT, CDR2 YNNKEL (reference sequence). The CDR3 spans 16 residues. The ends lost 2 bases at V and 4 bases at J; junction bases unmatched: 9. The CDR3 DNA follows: TGTGCCAGCAGCCAAACGGACAGGGAAGGCATCTATGGCTACACCTTC. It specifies CASSQTDREGIYGYTF.

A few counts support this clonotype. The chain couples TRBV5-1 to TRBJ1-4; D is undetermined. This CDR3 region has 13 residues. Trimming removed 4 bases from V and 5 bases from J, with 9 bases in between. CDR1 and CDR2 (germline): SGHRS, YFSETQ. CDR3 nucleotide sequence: TGCGCCAGCAGCGCGCGATCGAATGAAAAACTGTTTTTT. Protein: CASSARSNEKLFF.

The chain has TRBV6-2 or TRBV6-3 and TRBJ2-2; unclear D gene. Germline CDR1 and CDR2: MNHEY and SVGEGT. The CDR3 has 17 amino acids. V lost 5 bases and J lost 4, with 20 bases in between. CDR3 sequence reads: CASSVTQTWQRTGELFF. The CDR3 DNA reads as TGTGCCAGCAGTGTTACCCAAACGTGGCAGCGCACCGGGGAGCTGTTTTTT.

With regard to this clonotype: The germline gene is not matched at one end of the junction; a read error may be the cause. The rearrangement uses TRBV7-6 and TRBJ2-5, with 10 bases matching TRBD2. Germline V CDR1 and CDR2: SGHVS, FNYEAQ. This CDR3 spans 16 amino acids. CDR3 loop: CVSSLGPSGGQETQYF. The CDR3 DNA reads TGTGTCAGCAGCTTAGGACCTAGCGGGGGCCAAGAGACCCAGTACTTC.

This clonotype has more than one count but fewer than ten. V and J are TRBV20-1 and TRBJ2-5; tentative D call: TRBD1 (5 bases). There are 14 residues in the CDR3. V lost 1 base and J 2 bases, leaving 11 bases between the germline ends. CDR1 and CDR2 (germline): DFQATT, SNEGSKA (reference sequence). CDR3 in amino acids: CSARASDRQETQYF. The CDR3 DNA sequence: TGCAGTGCTAGAGCCTCCGACAGACAAGAGACCCAGTACTTC.

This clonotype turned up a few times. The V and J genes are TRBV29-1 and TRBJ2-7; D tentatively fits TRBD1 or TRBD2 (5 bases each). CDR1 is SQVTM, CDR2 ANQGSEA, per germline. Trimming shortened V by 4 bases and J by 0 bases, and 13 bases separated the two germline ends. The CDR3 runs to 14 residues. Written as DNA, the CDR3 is TGCAGCGTTGCCGCACGGGGCAGCTCCTACGAGCAGTACTTC. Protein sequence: CSVAARGSSYEQYF.

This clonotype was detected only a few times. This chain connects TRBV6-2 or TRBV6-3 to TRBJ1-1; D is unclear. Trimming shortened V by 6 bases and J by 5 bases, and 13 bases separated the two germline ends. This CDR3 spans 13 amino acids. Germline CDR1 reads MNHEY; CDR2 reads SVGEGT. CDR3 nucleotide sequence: TGTGCCAGCAGCCGTGAGACCGGGACTGAAGCTTTCTTT. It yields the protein CASSRETGTEAFF.

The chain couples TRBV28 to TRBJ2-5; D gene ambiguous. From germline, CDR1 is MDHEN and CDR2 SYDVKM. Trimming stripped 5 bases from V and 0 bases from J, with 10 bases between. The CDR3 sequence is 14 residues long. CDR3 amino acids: CASSPPQYQETQYF. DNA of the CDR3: TGTGCCAGCAGTCCCCCCCAGTACCAAGAGACCCAGTACTTC.

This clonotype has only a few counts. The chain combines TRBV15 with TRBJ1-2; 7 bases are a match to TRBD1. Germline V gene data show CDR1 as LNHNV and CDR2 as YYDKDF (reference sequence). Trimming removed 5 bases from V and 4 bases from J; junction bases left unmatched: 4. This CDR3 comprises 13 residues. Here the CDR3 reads CATSEGQAYGYTF. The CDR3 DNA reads TGTGCCACCAGCGAAGGACAGGCCTATGGCTACACCTTC.

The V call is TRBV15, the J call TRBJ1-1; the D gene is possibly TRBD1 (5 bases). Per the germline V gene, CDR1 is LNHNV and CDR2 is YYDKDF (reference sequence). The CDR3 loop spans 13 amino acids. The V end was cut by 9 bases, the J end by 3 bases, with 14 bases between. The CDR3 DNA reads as TGTGCCACTCGGGGACGTGCGGACACTGAAGCTTTCTTT. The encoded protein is CATRGRADTEAFF. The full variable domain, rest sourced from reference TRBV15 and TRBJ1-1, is DAMVIQNPRYQVTQFGKPVTLSCSQTLNHNVMYWYQQKSSQAPKLLFHYYDKDFNNEADTPDNFQSRRPNTSFCFLDIRSPGLGDTAMYLCATRGRADTEAFFGQGTRLTVV.

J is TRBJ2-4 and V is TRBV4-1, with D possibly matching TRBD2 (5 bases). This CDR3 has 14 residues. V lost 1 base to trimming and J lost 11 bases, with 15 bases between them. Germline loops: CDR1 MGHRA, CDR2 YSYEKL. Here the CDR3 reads CASSQVSGNKLQYF. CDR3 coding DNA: TGCGCCAGCAGCCAAGTCTCCGGGAATAAGCTTCAGTACTTC.